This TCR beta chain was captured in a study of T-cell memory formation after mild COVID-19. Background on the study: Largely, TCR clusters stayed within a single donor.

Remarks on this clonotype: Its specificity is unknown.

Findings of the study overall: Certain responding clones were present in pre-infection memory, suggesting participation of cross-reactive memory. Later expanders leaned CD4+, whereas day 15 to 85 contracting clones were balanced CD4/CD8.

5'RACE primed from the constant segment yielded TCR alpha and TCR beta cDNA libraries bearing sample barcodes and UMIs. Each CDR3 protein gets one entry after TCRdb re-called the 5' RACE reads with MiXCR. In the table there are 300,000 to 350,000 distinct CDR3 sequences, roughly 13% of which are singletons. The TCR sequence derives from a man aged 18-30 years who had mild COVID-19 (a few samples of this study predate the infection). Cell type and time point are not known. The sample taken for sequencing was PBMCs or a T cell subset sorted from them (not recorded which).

The CDR3 DNA is TGTGCCAGCAGTCGGGTTGGGTTGGAAGAGACCCAGTACTTC. It specifies CASSRVGLEETQYF. The V gene is TRBV25-1, the J gene TRBJ2-5, with D unresolved. Per the germline V gene, CDR1 is MGHDK and CDR2 is SYGVNS. The CDR3 extends over 14 amino acids. Trimming removed 5 bases from V and 3 bases from J, with 13 bases in between.